Shown below are 19 T cell receptor beta chains from a single sample sequenced in a study of glioma-infiltrating T cells. TCR alpha and beta CDR3 regions were amplified from RNA using iRepertoire nested multiplex PCR. TCRdb reanalysed the multiplex PCR reads using MiXCR and keeps one entry per CDR3 protein. The table shows fewer than 110,000 distinct CDR3 sequences, with about 28% occurring only once. Sequencing was performed on glioma tissue, nonneoplastic brain tissue, or PBMCs (not recorded which). These receptors all come from a human donor with low-grade glioma or glioblastoma, undergoing nonglioma brain surgery, or in good health (not recorded which).

The rearrangement uses TRBV4-2 and TRBJ2-7, with D perhaps assigned TRBD1 or TRBD2 (5 bases each). Trimming stripped 7 bases from V and 7 bases from J, with 17 bases between. CDR1 and CDR2 from the germline V gene are LGHNA and YNFKEQ. This CDR3 spans 13 amino acids. The CDR3 sequence: CASNPGTGGEQYF. The CDR3 nucleotides are TGTGCCAGCAACCCGGGGACGGGCGGGGAGCAGTACTTC.

The rearrangement links TRBV6-4 to TRBJ1-1; maybe TRBD1 (5 bases). CDR3 length: 14 amino acids. Trimming removed 6 bases at V and 7 bases at J, with 18 bases between. Germline V gene lookup returns CDR1 MRHNA and CDR2 SNTAGT. The CDR3 loop is CASSLEGSGDEAFF. Written as DNA, the CDR3 is TGTGCCAGCAGCCTGGAGGGTTCGGGGGATGAAGCTTTCTTT.

The table lists this clonotype with many counts. The chain uses TRBV28 and TRBJ1-2; D ambiguous. CDR1 and CDR2 from the germline V gene are MDHEN and SYDVKM. Trimming removed 6 bases at V and 4 bases at J, with 18 bases between. This CDR3 has 15 amino acids. The CDR3 nucleotides are TGTGCCAGCAGCGGACGTCTTGGCAGGCGCTATGGCTACACCTTC. Its protein product is CASSGRLGRRYGYTF.

The chain links TRBV7-8 to TRBJ1-2; D is perhaps TRBD1 (5 bases). CDR3 length: 15 amino acids. The germline gives CDR1 SGHVS, CDR2 FQNEAQ. V lost 5 bases, J lost 4 bases, and 17 bases lay in between. The chain's CDR3 is CASSISGFISYGYTF. In DNA form, the CDR3 reads TGTGCCAGCAGCATCTCAGGGTTTATAAGCTATGGCTACACCTTC.

This clonotype was detected ten times or more. This rearrangement joins TRBV4-3 to TRBJ1-1; no firm D call. V lost 0 bases and J 1 base, leaving 3 bases between the germline ends. Germline V gives CDR1 LGHNA, CDR2 YSLEER. The CDR3 extends over 13 amino acids. The CDR3 coding sequence is TGCGCCAGCAGCCAAGAGTGGAACACTGAAGCTTTCTTT. It specifies CASSQEWNTEAFF.

The chain joins TRBV7-2 to TRBJ1-5; D gene ambiguous. The V gene lost 7 bases and the J gene lost 0 bases, with 13 bases spanning the gap. Per the germline V gene, CDR1 is SGHTA and CDR2 is FQGNSA. The CDR3 contains 15 residues. CDR3 region: CASIRSDYSNQPQHF. The DNA of the CDR3 is TGTGCCAGCATCCGTAGTGACTATAGCAATCAGCCCCAGCATTTT.

This clonotype was seen a few times. This sequence joins TRBV7-6 and TRBJ1-4; the match to TRBD1 covers 10 bases. The germline CDR1 and CDR2 sequences are SGHVS and FNYEAQ. V dropped 4 bases and J dropped 7; count of bases not matched to a gene: 6. CDR3 length: 15 amino acids. The CDR3 reads CASSSPGQGIEKLFF. The CDR3 coding sequence is TGTGCCAGCAGCTCACCGGGACAGGGGATTGAAAAACTGTTTTTT.

This clonotype has ten or more counts. The V gene is TRBV27, the J gene TRBJ2-7; D is ambiguous. CDR3 length: 13 residues. Per germline, CDR1 MNHEY and CDR2 SMNVEV (reference sequence). V lost 7 bases and J lost 2, with 12 bases in between. The CDR3: CASTLTLTYEQYF. The CDR3 DNA reads TGTGCCAGCACCCTGACACTTACCTACGAGCAGTACTTC.

This clonotype was counted between two and nine times. CDR3 sequence reads: CASSMARGDTQYF. The CDR3 bases are TGTGCCAGTAGTATGGCGCGGGGAGATACGCAGTATTTT. The chain links TRBV19 to TRBJ2-3; TRBD2 might be the D (6 bases). Germline V gene sequence: CDR1 LNHDA, CDR2 SQIVND (reference sequence). V dropped 3 bases and J dropped 5 bases, with 9 bases sitting between them. The CDR3 length is 13 residues.

As regards this clonotype: This may arise from a read error, as a much more abundant clone is one base away. The chain couples TRBV6-2 or TRBV6-3 to TRBJ2-3; 10 nucleotides line up with TRBD2. Germline CDR1 MNHEY, CDR2 SVGEGT. Germline trimming cut 6 bases from V and 10 bases from J; bases unmatched to any gene: 16. This CDR3 is built from 16 residues. The CDR3 is CASRTSSGGEMDAQYF. The CDR3 coding sequence is TGTGCCAGCAGGACGTCCAGCGGGGGGGAGATGGACGCGCAGTATTTT.

As regards this clonotype: Just one base apart from a much larger clone, this may be a read error. The CDR3 DNA sequence: TGTGCCAGCAGCTCCCTGGACTTTTTCCCCCAGCATTTT. Translated, it gives CASSSLDFFPQHF. V and J are TRBV7-2 and TRBJ1-5, with D uncertain. The CDR3 sequence is 13 residues long. Germline V gene sequence: CDR1 SGHTA, CDR2 FQGNSA. The V end lost 4 bases, the J end lost 10 bases, and 14 bases lay between the germline ends.

This clonotype showed up just once. J is TRBJ1-1 and V is TRBV29-1; D call uncertain. Germline CDR1 is SQVTM and CDR2 is ANQGSEA. The V end lost 7 bases, the J end lost 10 bases, and 16 bases lay between the germline ends. This CDR3 has 11 amino acids. The CDR3 is CSGRMFNVAFF. CDR3 in DNA: TGCAGCGGCCGGATGTTTAACGTAGCTTTCTTT.

This clonotype was seen a few times. The rearrangement joins TRBV7-3 to TRBJ2-2, with D perhaps TRBD2 (5 bases). Trimming left V 1 base short and J 1 base short, with 10 bases between. The germline gives CDR1 SGHTA, CDR2 FQGTGA. CDR3 length equals 16 residues. The CDR3 is CASSLMGSGNTGELFF. CDR3 bases: TGTGCCAGCAGCTTAATGGGGAGTGGGAACACCGGGGAGCTGTTTTTT. Full variable domain (outside the CDR3, taken from reference TRBV7-3 and TRBJ2-2): GAGVSQTPSNKVTEKGKYVELRCDPISGHTALYWYRQSLGQGPEFLIYFQGTGAADDSGLPNDRFFAVRPEGSVSTLKIQRTERGDSAVYLCASSLMGSGNTGELFFGEGSRLTVL.

This clonotype qualifies as large (0.1 to 1%). J is TRBJ2-7 and V is TRBV6-6; maybe TRBD1 (5 bases). From germline, CDR1 is MNHNY and CDR2 SVGAGI (reference sequence). There are 14 residues in the CDR3. The V and J ends lost 1 base and 3 bases respectively, with 10 bases between them. CDR3 protein: CASSYWGENYEQYF. As DNA, the CDR3 is TGTGCCAGCAGTTACTGGGGCGAGAACTACGAGCAGTACTTC.

This chain links TRBV19 with TRBJ1-1; D ambiguous. CDR3 length equals 15 residues. CDR1 and CDR2 (germline): LNHDA, SQIVND (reference sequence). V lost 1 base and J 8 bases, leaving 17 bases between the germline ends. The CDR3 nucleotides read TGTGCCAGTAGTATAGCGATGTTGAGCGGACGAGAAGCTTTCTTT. Residues: CASSIAMLSGREAFF. The full variable domain, in which reference TRBV19 and TRBJ1-1 provide the parts outside the CDR3, is DGGITQSPKYLFRKEGQNVTLSCEQNLNHDAMYWYRQDPGQGLRLIYYSQIVNDFQKGDIAEGYSVSREKKESFPLTVTSAQKNPTAFYLCASSIAMLSGREAFFGQGTRLTVV.

This clonotype was seen only once. V gene TRBV29-1 combines with J gene TRBJ2-7, with TRBD1 identical over 12 bases. V shed 7 bases, J shed 2 bases, and the junction held 12 bases outside the gene matches. The CDR3 contains 16 residues. Germline V lookup: CDR1 SQVTM, CDR2 ANQGSEA. CDR3 loop: CSGRGQGAGSAYEQYF. CDR3 coding DNA: TGCAGCGGGCGGGGACAGGGGGCTGGGAGTGCCTACGAGCAGTACTTC.

This clonotype was counted ten times or more. Here the CDR3 reads CASRELAGVNEQFF. In nucleotides, the CDR3 is TGTGCCAGCAGGGAACTAGCGGGGGTCAATGAGCAGTTCTTC. The chain links TRBV6-1 to TRBJ2-1, with 11 bases that match TRBD2. CDR1 is MNHNS and CDR2 is SASEGT in the germline V gene. This CDR3 is built from 14 residues. V was pared by 6 bases and J by 6 bases, with 4 bases of the junction left unmatched.

CDR3 nucleotides: TGTGCCAGCAGCTTAGGCCCCAGCCTTGATCAGCCCCAGCATTTT. As protein: CASSLGPSLDQPQHF. The chain uses TRBV7-9 and TRBJ1-5; D unclear. This CDR3 region has 15 residues. Trimming removed 1 base from V and 5 bases from J, with 12 bases in between. Germline assignment: CDR1 SEHNR and CDR2 FQNEAQ (reference sequence).

With regard to this clonotype: A single base separates this from a much larger clone, so it may be a read error. The chain combines TRBV6-2 or TRBV6-3 with TRBJ1-4; D gene unclear. V dropped 10 bases and J dropped 0 bases, with 9 bases sitting between them. Germline CDR1 MNHEY, CDR2 SVGEGT. The CDR3 sequence is 13 residues long. The CDR3 nucleotides are TGTGCCATCCCCTGCGCAACTAATGAAAAACTGTTTTTT. It encodes CAIPCATNEKLFF.